This T cell receptor beta chain was documented in a study of blood T cell repertoires in COVID-19. Study background: Collection of acute and convalescent COVID-19 samples took place in the United States, Italy and Spain. Nucleic acid was either cDNA or gDNA, and it came from T cells, B-cell-depleted T cells, or PBMCs.

The V and J ends lost 5 bases and 8 bases, in that order; junction bases with no gene match: 8. The CDR3 is made up of 14 amino acids. Germline V gene lookup returns CDR1 LGHDT and CDR2 YNNKEL (reference sequence). Original analysis: Reference gene primer amplification yielded estimated nucleated cell counts. TCRdb's table, derived via immunoSEQ multiplex PCR, lists solely in-frame clones and lacks some. V, J and clone size derive from that table, while D and trimming were established from the DNA sequence. This table has roughly 330,000 clones, approximately 88% appearing once. The receptor's source is a young man who had recovered from COVID-19. The V and J genes are TRBV3-1 (or the pseudogene TRBV3-2) and TRBJ1-4; 7 nucleotides match TRBD1. Material: peripheral blood. The CDR3 loop is CASSLQGGGEKLFF. The CDR3 coding sequence is TGTGCCAGCAGCTTGCAGGGGGGAGGCGAAAAACTGTTTTTT.